The TCR beta chain described here comes from a study of Graves' ophthalmopathy and Graves' hyperthyroidism. CDR1 is GTSNPN and CDR2 is SVGIG in the germline V gene (reference sequence). The CDR3 is 13 residues long. The V gene lost 3 bases and the J gene lost 4 bases, with 10 bases spanning the gap. The authors amplified TCR beta CDR3 regions, and they did so from RNA transcripts for repertoire sequencing. Investigators did first-round RT-PCR with HTBI primers, then second-round multiplex PCR. TCRdb reprocessed the multiplex PCR reads with MiXCR, giving one entry per CDR3 protein. The sample contains 350,000 to 450,000 distinct CDR3 sequences, about a sixth of which appear only once.

The chain uses TRBV30 and TRBJ1-5, with D unclear. The specimen was peripheral blood. The receptor's source is a young woman with Graves' ophthalmopathy. CDR3 loop: CAWRENLNQPQHF. Here the CDR3 DNA reads TGTGCCTGGAGAGAAAACTTAAATCAGCCCCAGCATTTT.